These 31 T cell receptor beta chains were all obtained from the same sample, sequenced in a study of T cell responses to AZD1222 COVID-19 vaccine. TCRdb keeps only in-frame clones here, not all; method: immunoSEQ multiplex PCR. The repertoire holds roughly 160,000 clones, with 90% as singletons. This specimen consisted of peripheral blood, obtained on day 0 of AZD1222 vaccination. The receptors stem from an adult in good health.

This clone occurred a few times. V usage is TRBV7-9 and J usage is TRBJ1-1; weak D call: TRBD1 (6 bases). V dropped 1 base and J dropped 8 bases, with 11 bases sitting between them. The V gene's germline CDR1 is SEHNR and CDR2 FQNEAQ (reference sequence). CDR3 size: 13 residues. The CDR3 is CASSLGRTGEAFF. For the CDR3, the DNA is TGTGCCAGCAGCTTAGGGCGTACAGGGGAAGCTTTCTTT. The full variable domain, completed using reference TRBV7-9 and TRBJ1-1, is DTGVSQNPRHKITKRGQNVTFRCDPISEHNRLYWYRQTLGQGPEFLTYFQNEAQLEKSRLLSDRFSAERPKGSFSTLEIQRTEQGDSAMYLCASSLGRTGEAFFGQGTRLTVV.

The J gene is TRBJ1-5, the V gene TRBV28, with 8 bases that match TRBD1. This CDR3 spans 16 amino acids. Trimming cost V 4 bases and J 3 bases; bases outside gene matches: 8. CDR1 and CDR2 from the germline V gene are MDHEN and SYDVKM. In nucleotides, the CDR3 is TGTGCCAGCAGTTACCTTACGGGACAGGTCAATCAGCCCCAGCATTTT. Residues: CASSYLTGQVNQPQHF.

The rearrangement uses TRBV27 and TRBJ1-4; 8 bases agree with TRBD1. This CDR3 comprises 15 residues. V was clipped by 6 bases and J by 7 bases; unmatched bases: 10. CDR1 and CDR2 from the germline V gene are MNHEY and SMNVEV (reference sequence). Here the CDR3 DNA reads TGTGCCAGCAGCTCGACCAGGGGGCGTGGTGAAAAACTGTTTTTT. Translating gives CASSSTRGRGEKLFF.

The chain couples TRBV27 to TRBJ1-6, with TRBD1 identical over 8 bases. The CDR3 runs to 17 residues. The germline V gene has CDR1 MNHEY and CDR2 SMNVEV (reference sequence). V shed 2 bases, J shed 9 bases, and the junction held 12 bases outside the gene matches. The CDR3 nucleotides are TGTGCCAGCAGTTTACACGCAGGGGGCTATCTCCCTTCACCCCTCCACTTT. The encoded protein is CASSLHAGGYLPSPLHF.

This chain uses TRBV7-2 with TRBJ1-3, with D tentatively TRBD1 (6 bases). The CDR3 consists of 18 residues. Looked up from germline, CDR1 is SGHTA and CDR2 is FQGNSA. The V end lost 3 bases, the J end lost 1 base, and 19 bases lay between the germline ends. CDR3 sequence (DNA): TGTGCCAGCAGCTTGTGGGCAGGGGCCGCAATGTCTGGAAACACCATATATTTT. It translates to CASSLWAGAAMSGNTIYF.

This chain uses TRBV7-9 with TRBJ1-4; possible D gene TRBD1, 5 bases. CDR3 length equals 14 residues. Germline assignment: CDR1 SEHNR and CDR2 FQNEAQ (reference sequence). The V end lost 6 bases, the J end lost 4 bases, and 12 bases lay between the germline ends. CDR3 in amino acids: CASRGRSLNEKLFF. CDR3 DNA sequence: TGTGCCAGCAGGGGACGGAGCCTTAATGAAAAACTGTTTTTT.

CDR3 DNA sequence: TGTGCCAGCAGCTTAGCAGGTTCAGAGAACTCACCCCTCCACTTT. It codes for CASSLAGSENSPLHF. The chain links TRBV7-6 to TRBJ1-6; D remains ambiguous. CDR3 length: 15 residues. The germline CDR1 and CDR2 sequences are SGHVS and FNYEAQ. V shed 0 bases and J shed 10 bases, with 13 bases lying between them.

In its sample, this clone was seen once. The CDR3 region is CASSLGRLAGMNAFF. DNA of the CDR3: TGTGCCAGCAGCTTAGGGCGGTTGGCGGGAATGAACGCTTTCTTT. The rearrangement joins TRBV11-3 to TRBJ1-1; no firm D call. Trimming pared 1 base from V and 11 bases from J, leaving 20 bases between. This CDR3 has 15 residues. CDR1 is SGHNT and CDR2 is YENEEA in the germline V gene.

The J gene is TRBJ2-5, the V gene TRBV29-1; either TRBD1 or TRBD2 may fit D (7 bases each). Germline V gene lookup returns CDR1 SQVTM and CDR2 ANQGSEA. The ends were cut back, 7 bases at V and 1 base at J, with 19 bases in the middle. The CDR3 extends over 15 amino acids. The CDR3 spells CSGGGPGQLQETQYF. The CDR3 DNA follows: TGCAGCGGGGGGGGACCGGGACAGCTCCAAGAGACCCAGTACTTC.

The chain has TRBV7-9 and TRBJ1-1, with TRBD1 matching 9 bases. The V segment lost 7 bases and the J segment 4 bases; nucleotides outside the gene matches: 10. Germline CDR1 is SEHNR and CDR2 is FQNEAQ (reference sequence). This CDR3 has 15 amino acids. The CDR3 nucleotides read TGTGCCAGCATAAGGGACAGGGAAAGGAGCACTGAAGCTTTCTTT. Residues: CASIRDRERSTEAFF.

This clone has a single count. This rearrangement joins TRBV7-3 to TRBJ2-7, with 13 positions matching TRBD2. CDR3 length: 14 amino acids. CDR1 and CDR2 (germline): SGHTA, FQGTGA. V lost 4 bases to trimming and J lost 7 bases; unmatched junction nucleotides: 4. The CDR3 protein is CASSSGLAGEEQYF. CDR3 coding DNA: TGTGCCAGCAGCTCCGGACTAGCGGGGGAAGAGCAGTACTTC.

The J gene is TRBJ2-5, the V gene TRBV19; 9 bases line up with TRBD2. The germline gives CDR1 LNHDA, CDR2 SQIVND (reference sequence). CDR3 length: 16 amino acids. The junction had 3 bases not matched to a gene; V was cut back by 1 base and J by 0 bases. The CDR3 protein is CASSIAASGDQETQYF. Here the CDR3 DNA reads TGTGCCAGTAGTATAGCTGCTAGCGGGGACCAAGAGACCCAGTACTTC.

This clone was detected only once. The chain joins TRBV15 to TRBJ1-2; D is ambiguous. This CDR3 contains 13 residues. V gave up 5 bases and J gave up 2 bases, with 9 bases separating them. The germline CDR1 and CDR2 sequences are LNHNV and YYDKDF (reference sequence). CDR3: CATSPAENYGYTF. DNA for the CDR3: TGTGCCACCAGCCCCGCGGAGAACTATGGCTACACCTTC. Based on the CDR3 plus reference TRBV15 and TRBJ1-2, the full variable domain is DAMVIQNPRYQVTQFGKPVTLSCSQTLNHNVMYWYQQKSSQAPKLLFHYYDKDFNNEADTPDNFQSRRPNTSFCFLDIRSPGLGDTAMYLCATSPAENYGYTFGSGTRLTVV.

The J gene is TRBJ2-1, the V gene TRBV5-1; 11 bases are a match to TRBD2. Germline lookup yields CDR1 SGHRS and CDR2 YFSETQ. Losses at the gene ends were 7 bases for V and 10 bases for J; bases not matched to a gene: 13. This CDR3 has 15 amino acids. CDR3 loop: CASGSLAGGIGEQFF. Written as DNA, the CDR3 is TGCGCCAGCGGGTCCCTAGCGGGGGGTATCGGCGAGCAGTTCTTC.

This chain connects TRBV28 to TRBJ1-2; 8 bases align to TRBD1. Trimming took 10 bases from V and 3 from J; bases not matched to a gene: 4. The CDR3 runs to 12 residues. Germline CDR1 is MDHEN and CDR2 is SYDVKM. The CDR3 DNA follows: TGTGCCATTACGACAGGGGACTATGGCTACACCTTC. Residues: CAITTGDYGYTF.

The V and J genes are TRBV11-2 and TRBJ2-7; 7 bases line up with TRBD1. V lost 5 bases, J lost 0 bases, and 10 bases stayed unmatched. Germline V lookup: CDR1 SGHAT, CDR2 FQNNGV. The CDR3 totals 16 residues. CDR3 residues: CASSPETGPFSYEQYF. The CDR3 bases are TGTGCCAGCAGCCCTGAGACAGGGCCTTTCTCCTACGAGCAGTACTTC.

This clone occurred a few times. The rearrangement uses TRBV6-1 and TRBJ2-1, with D tentatively TRBD2 (6 bases). The V end lost 0 bases, the J end lost 8 bases, and 17 bases lay between the germline ends. This CDR3 spans 16 amino acids. Germline V gene lookup returns CDR1 MNHNS and CDR2 SASEGT. The CDR3 nucleotides read TGTGCCAGCAGTGAAGCGGGCGGGGAAGGTTGGGATGAGCAGTTCTTC. It specifies CASSEAGGEGWDEQFF.

This clone appeared a few times. The chain uses TRBV5-1 and TRBJ2-6, with 9 bases lining up with TRBD1. Germline lookup yields CDR1 SGHRS and CDR2 YFSETQ. The J segment lost 4 bases and the V segment lost 3 bases, leaving 8 bases of the junction unmatched. The length of the CDR3 is 17 residues. Here the CDR3 DNA reads TGCGCCAGCAGCTCAAGGACAGGGGCGCGCGGGGCCAACGTCCTGACTTTC. It translates to CASSSRTGARGANVLTF.

This sequence joins TRBV14 and TRBJ1-3; D is unclear. CDR1 and CDR2 from the germline V gene are SGHDN and FVKESK. The CDR3 is 13 residues long. V dropped 5 bases and J dropped 0 bases, with 5 bases sitting between them. The CDR3 region has the DNA TGTGCCAGCAGCATCTACTCTGGAAACACCATATATTTT. It codes for CASSIYSGNTIYF.

The V gene is TRBV7-9, the J gene TRBJ2-1, with a weak D call TRBD2 (6 bases). The CDR3 consists of 16 residues. CDR1 SEHNR and CDR2 FQNEAQ come from the germline V gene (reference sequence). Trimming removed 3 bases at V and 8 bases at J, with 20 bases between. The CDR3 loop is CASSFPYGSTRDEQFF. DNA for the CDR3: TGTGCCAGCAGCTTCCCCTACGGGAGTACAAGGGATGAGCAGTTCTTC.

V is TRBV3-1 (or the pseudogene TRBV3-2) and J is TRBJ1-1; D call uncertain. Trimming took 4 bases from V and 1 from J, leaving 10 bases between them. This CDR3 region has 14 residues. Germline values: CDR1 LGHDT, CDR2 YNNKEL (reference sequence). CDR3 nucleotide sequence: TGTGCCAGCAGCCTCCCAACGGGGAACACTGAAGCTTTCTTT. It is translated as CASSLPTGNTEAFF.

This CDR3 is CASSLGGGNQPQHF. The CDR3 DNA reads TGTGCCAGCAGCTTGGGAGGAGGCAATCAGCCCCAGCATTTT. The V call is TRBV7-8, the J call TRBJ1-5; no definite D call. Germline V CDR1 and CDR2: SGHVS, FQNEAQ. The CDR3 contains 14 residues. V gave up 3 bases and J gave up 2 bases, with 8 bases separating them.

The chain uses TRBV6-5 and TRBJ1-5, with D possibly being TRBD1 (5 bases). Germline CDR1 reads MNHEY; CDR2 reads SVGAGI. CDR3 length equals 13 residues. V lost 7 bases and J 4 bases, leaving 11 bases between the germline ends. CDR3 region: CASTLGGNQPQHF. The CDR3 region has the DNA TGTGCCAGCACCCTGGGGGGGAATCAGCCCCAGCATTTT.

The chain is built from TRBV18 and TRBJ1-2; D ambiguous. Germline V gives CDR1 KGHSH, CDR2 LQKENI. CDR3 length: 15 residues. The germline V and J ends were trimmed by 2 bases and 7 bases, with 17 bases remaining between them. The DNA of the CDR3 is TGTGCCAGCTCACCAGGCGGAACCGACTCCTTTGGCTACACCTTC. Residues: CASSPGGTDSFGYTF.

This clone was observed once. The rearrangement links TRBV6-2 or TRBV6-3 to TRBJ1-2; maybe TRBD1 (6 bases). The germline V gene has CDR1 MNHEY and CDR2 SVGEGT. The CDR3 is made up of 13 amino acids. The V and J ends lost 1 base and 6 bases respectively, with 9 bases between them. The CDR3, as DNA: TGTGCCAGCAGTTACTTGGACAGAGATGGCTACACCTTC. Its protein product is CASSYLDRDGYTF.

A few counts support this clone. The V and J genes are TRBV14 and TRBJ2-1; no clear D gene. This CDR3 comprises 17 residues. Trimming shortened V by 4 bases and J by 5 bases, and 21 bases separated the two germline ends. CDR1 is SGHDN and CDR2 is FVKESK in the germline V gene. CDR3 nucleotides: TGTGCCAGCAGCCCCTCACCTTCGTGGGATGGCGACAATGAGCAGTTCTTC. This encodes CASSPSPSWDGDNEQFF.

The V and J genes are TRBV19 and TRBJ2-7; 11 nucleotides match TRBD1. V gave up 5 bases and J gave up 4 bases; unmatched junction bases: 7. This CDR3 is 15 amino acids long. The germline CDR1 and CDR2 sequences are LNHDA and SQIVND (reference sequence). Here the CDR3 reads CASSLSGQGGYEQYF. The CDR3, as DNA: TGTGCCAGTAGTTTGTCGGGACAGGGGGGGTACGAGCAGTACTTC.

This chain joins TRBV11-2 and TRBJ1-4; 9 bases agree with TRBD1. The CDR3 length is 14 residues. J lost 8 bases, V lost 5 bases, and 6 bases had no gene match. CDR1 and CDR2 (germline): SGHAT, FQNNGV. CDR3 loop: CASSPGQGREKLFF. The CDR3 coding sequence is TGTGCCAGCAGCCCCGGACAGGGGCGGGAAAAACTGTTTTTT.

The CDR3 region is CASSREGAKSPLHF. The CDR3 coding sequence is TGTGCCAGCAGCCGGGAGGGGGCCAAGTCACCCCTCCACTTT. V is TRBV3-1 (or the pseudogene TRBV3-2) and J is TRBJ1-6; 7 bases map to TRBD1. CDR3 length equals 14 residues. J lost 10 bases, V lost 4 bases, and 7 bases had no gene match. Germline V gene data show CDR1 as LGHDT and CDR2 as YNNKEL (reference sequence).

This chain uses TRBV2 with TRBJ2-3; 10 bases match TRBD2. With V trimmed by 2 bases and J by 3 bases, 5 bases remained unmatched. Germline V CDR1 and CDR2: SNHLY, FYNNEI. This CDR3 is built from 16 residues. In DNA, the CDR3 is TGTGCCAGCAGTGAACACAGCGGGGGGGCTACAGATACGCAGTATTTT. This gives the protein CASSEHSGGATDTQYF.

J is TRBJ2-2 and V is TRBV3-1 (or the pseudogene TRBV3-2), with 11 positions matching TRBD1. The length of the CDR3 is 15 residues. Trimming cost V 2 bases and J 6 bases; bases outside gene matches: 2. Germline CDR1 LGHDT, CDR2 YNNKEL (reference sequence). The CDR3 spells CASSQLGQGAGELFF. In DNA, the CDR3 is TGTGCCAGCAGCCAACTGGGACAGGGGGCCGGGGAGCTGTTTTTT.